The present TCR beta chain was sequenced within a study of early T cells in non-severe SARS-CoV-2 infection. Study-wide context: Unsorted whole-blood RNA was sequenced in bulk, leaving chains unpaired. The study, taken as a whole, reports: Private and CD4 specificities were missed by VDJdb matching, which favored anti-spike CD8 responses.

As part of library construction, unique molecular identifiers were attached to individual cDNA molecules. A single record per CDR3 protein comes from TCRdb applying MiXCR to the 5' RACE reads. Of some 50,000 distinct CDR3 sequences in the sample, about 10% were seen once. At least ten counts were recorded for this clonotype. Its specificity is unknown. This TCR derives from an adult who was a healthcare worker with PCR-confirmed SARS-CoV-2 infection or an uninfected control (not recorded which). The source material was whole blood, sampled at baseline.

The CDR3: CASSPQAGGQYNEQFF. The CDR3 DNA is TGTGCCAGCAGCCCACAAGCGGGGGGGCAATACAATGAGCAGTTCTTC. The chain links TRBV7-2 to TRBJ2-1; 10 nucleotides match TRBD2. The CDR3 is made up of 16 amino acids. Trimming at V came to 5 bases and at J to 4 bases, leaving 8 bases not matched to a gene. Germline assignment: CDR1 SGHTA and CDR2 FQGNSA.